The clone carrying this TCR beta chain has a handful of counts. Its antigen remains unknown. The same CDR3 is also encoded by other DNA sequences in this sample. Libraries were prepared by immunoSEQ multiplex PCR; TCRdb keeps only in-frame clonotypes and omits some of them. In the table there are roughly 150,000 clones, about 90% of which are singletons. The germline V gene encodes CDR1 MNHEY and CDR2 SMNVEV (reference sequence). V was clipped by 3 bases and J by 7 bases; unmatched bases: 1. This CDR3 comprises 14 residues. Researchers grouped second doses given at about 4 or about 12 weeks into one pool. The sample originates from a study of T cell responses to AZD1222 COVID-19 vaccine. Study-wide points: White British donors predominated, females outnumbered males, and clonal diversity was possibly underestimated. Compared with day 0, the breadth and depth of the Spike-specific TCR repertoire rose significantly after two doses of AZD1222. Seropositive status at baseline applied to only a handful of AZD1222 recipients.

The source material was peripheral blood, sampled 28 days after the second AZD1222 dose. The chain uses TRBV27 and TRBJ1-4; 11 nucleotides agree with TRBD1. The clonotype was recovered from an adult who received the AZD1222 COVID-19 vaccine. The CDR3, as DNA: TGTGCCAGCAGTTTCGGGACAGGGGGTGAAAAACTGTTTTTT. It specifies CASSFGTGGEKLFF. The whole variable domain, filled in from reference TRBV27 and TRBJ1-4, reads EAQVTQNPRYLITVTGKKLTVTCSQNMNHEYMSWYRQDPGLGLRQIYYSMNVEVTDKGDVPEGYKVSRKEKRNFPLILESPSPNQTSLYFCASSFGTGGEKLFFGSGTQLSVL.